This TCR beta chain emerged from a study of CD8 T cells in Susac syndrome. On this clonotype itself: Its target is not known.

This CDR3 spans 13 amino acids. Germline CDR1 is KGHSH and CDR2 is LQKENI. V dropped 2 bases and J dropped 4 bases, with 6 bases sitting between them. Study-wide points: The CD4+ T cell repertoire of patients with Susac syndrome showed no detectable clonal expansion.

Reverse transcription of roughly 0.5 to 1 ug RNA used random hexamers. The immunoSEQ assay covered 54 Vbeta and 13 Jbeta segments for CDR3. TCRdb re-analysed the immunoSEQ multiplex PCR reads in MiXCR, keeping a single row per CDR3 protein. The sample holds 100,000 or so distinct CDR3 sequences, 85% to 95% seen once. Sequencing of TCR beta drew on CD8+ and CD4+ T cells from blood. TEMRA cells were FACS-enriched, and CD8+ and CD4+ T cells were isolated negatively. Sequenced sample: CD4+ T cells from PBMCs. The TCR originated in a human donor with Susac syndrome. The rearrangement joins TRBV18 to TRBJ1-5; no clear D. CDR3 residues: CASSPMMNQPQHF. Here the CDR3 DNA reads TGTGCCAGCTCACCAATGATGAATCAGCCCCAGCATTTT.